The 22 T cell receptor beta chains reported below all come from one sample, sequenced in a study of breast tumors, draining lymph nodes, adjacent tissues (dated by TCRdb to about 2016). The receptor library was made with multiplex PCR. TCRdb records Illumina HiSeq 2000 as the sequencer. In-frame beta chains were kept once TCRdb had trimmed the public reads at Q25 with fastp and called clones with MiXCR. Each entry merges the rows of one CDR3 protein and shows their most common DNA and genes. The sample table shows about 180,000 distinct CDR3 sequences, and 30% to 35% are seen once. The ten largest clones capture 4% to 5.5% of the sample. Lymph node samples came from the axillary draining lymph nodes of breast cancer patients. Sequencing input: axillary lymph node tissue. The receptors originated from a female donor with breast cancer. Some clones in this sample may be carry-over from other donors' samples.

The CDR3: CASKGQGLETQYF. The CDR3 DNA reads as TGTGCCAGCAAGGGACAGGGGTTGGAGACCCAGTACTTC. V gene TRBV2 combines with J gene TRBJ2-5; 10 nucleotides align to TRBD1. J gave up 5 bases and V 7 bases, and 4 bases lay outside the gene matches. CDR3 length: 13 residues. Germline CDR1 and CDR2: SNHLY and FYNNEI.

This clonotype has just a few counts. The chain recombines TRBV27 with TRBJ2-3; D may be TRBD1 or TRBD2 (6 bases each). Trimming removed 6 bases at V and 4 bases at J, with 20 bases between. The CDR3 is made up of 16 amino acids. Germline V gene lookup returns CDR1 MNHEY and CDR2 SMNVEV (reference sequence). The CDR3 nucleotides read TGTGCCAGCAGAGACGCCCTAGGGGGGAGGTCAGATACGCAGTATTTT. This translates into CASRDALGGRSDTQYF.

This clonotype was counted many times. The chain uses TRBV6-1 and TRBJ2-2, with TRBD1 identical over 10 bases. V was clipped by 3 bases and J by 6 bases; unmatched bases: 7. This CDR3 has 16 residues. The V gene's germline CDR1 is MNHNS and CDR2 SASEGT. CDR3 in amino acids: CASSETGGAIAGELFF. The CDR3 DNA reads as TGTGCCAGCAGTGAGACAGGGGGCGCGATTGCCGGGGAGCTGTTTTTT.

At least ten counts were recorded for this clonotype. V gene TRBV9 combines with J gene TRBJ2-1, with TRBD1 as a possible D gene (6 bases). Germline lookup yields CDR1 SGDLS and CDR2 YYNGEE. This CDR3 spans 16 amino acids. Trimming took off 3 bases at V and 2 bases at J, with 15 bases between the two ends. In nucleotides, the CDR3 is TGTGCCAGCAGCGAGACAGGACAGCCCACCTACAATGAGCAGTTCTTC. As protein: CASSETGQPTYNEQFF.

Worth noting for this clonotype: One base away lies a much larger clone, so this may be a sequencing read error. V gene TRBV6-5 combines with J gene TRBJ2-1; D remains ambiguous. This CDR3 spans 13 amino acids. The germline V gene has CDR1 MNHEY and CDR2 SVGAGI. Trimming removed 5 bases at V and 3 bases at J, with 8 bases between. The CDR3 nucleotides read TGTGCCAGCAGTCTCAGCGACTACAATGAGCAGTTCTTC. This gives the protein CASSLSDYNEQFF.

Remarks on this clonotype: This may come from a read error, since a much larger clone is one base off. The chain has TRBV2 and TRBJ2-3, with D perhaps matching TRBD2 (5 bases). CDR3 length: 17 amino acids. The germline V and J ends were trimmed by 5 bases and 2 bases, with 20 bases remaining between them. CDR1 SNHLY and CDR2 FYNNEI come from the germline V gene. The CDR3 spells CASSPSPPGYLTDTQYF. The CDR3 coding sequence is TGTGCCAGCAGTCCGAGTCCGCCGGGATATCTCACAGATACGCAGTATTTT.

About this clonotype itself: A much larger clone lies one base from this, so it may be a read error. The chain combines TRBV6-5 with TRBJ1-4; TRBD1 matches 7 bases. This CDR3 comprises 14 residues. Germline trimming cut 8 bases from V and 7 bases from J; bases unmatched to any gene: 10. CDR1 and CDR2 from the germline V gene are MNHEY and SVGAGI. DNA for the CDR3: TGTGCCAGCGCCCTTAGACAGGGTGTTGAAAAACTGTTTTTT. Its protein product is CASALRQGVEKLFF.

A remark on this clonotype: One end of the junction does not line up with germline, which may come from a read error. The rearrangement links TRBV9 to TRBJ2-5, with D tentatively TRBD2 (5 bases). The CDR3 is made up of 14 amino acids. In germline, CDR1 is SGDLS, CDR2 YYNGEE. This CDR3 is CASSVGDLGETQSF. The CDR3 coding sequence is TGTGCCAGCAGCGTGGGCGATCTCGGGGAGACCCAGTCCTTC.

This clonotype was detected only a few times. The chain combines TRBV5-6 with TRBJ2-5; unclear D gene. V shed 2 bases and J shed 5 bases, with 13 bases lying between them. Germline V lookup: CDR1 SGHDT, CDR2 YYEEEE. The CDR3 runs 14 residues. CDR3: CASSFSEAFETQYF. The CDR3 region has the DNA TGTGCCAGCAGCTTTAGTGAGGCGTTCGAGACCCAGTACTTC.

This rearrangement joins TRBV3-1 to TRBJ1-2; D is unclear. V dropped 1 base and J dropped 1 base, with 7 bases sitting between them. The CDR3 runs to 14 residues. Germline CDR1 LGHDT, CDR2 YNNKEL (reference sequence). The CDR3 region is CASSQVDFNYGYTF. DNA of the CDR3: TGTGCCAGCAGCCAAGTAGATTTTAACTATGGCTACACCTTC.

This clonotype was picked up many times. The V gene is TRBV15, the J gene TRBJ2-3, with 11 nucleotides matching TRBD2. Trimming took 3 bases from V and 6 from J; bases not matched to a gene: 5. This CDR3 comprises 15 residues. CDR1 LNHNV and CDR2 YYDKDF come from the germline V gene (reference sequence). The CDR3 reads CATSRTLAGADTQYF. The CDR3 nucleotides read TGTGCCACCAGCAGGACACTAGCGGGGGCGGATACGCAGTATTTT.

To note about this clonotype: A read error may account for a junction end that differs from germline. The chain uses TRBV4-1 and TRBJ2-7; possible D gene TRBD2, 6 bases. CDR1 and CDR2 (germline): MGHRA, YSYEKL. The CDR3 is 17 residues long. The CDR3 coding sequence is TGCGCCAGCAGCCAAGAAGAAGCTCCGGGACTGATGTACGGGCAGTACTTC. Protein sequence: CASSQEEAPGLMYGQYF.

V gene TRBV24-1 combines with J gene TRBJ1-3; TRBD1 agrees at 9 bases. CDR1 is KGHDR, CDR2 SFDVKD, per germline. The length of the CDR3 is 14 residues. V dropped 7 bases and J dropped 3; count of bases not matched to a gene: 3. The CDR3 coding sequence is TGTGCCACCAGCGGACAGGGGTTTGGAAACACCATATATTTT. Amino acid sequence: CATSGQGFGNTIYF.

V gene TRBV19 combines with J gene TRBJ1-6, with D possibly matching TRBD1 (6 bases). The CDR3 is 18 residues long. Trimming removed 10 bases from V and 7 bases from J, with 29 bases in between. The germline V gene encodes CDR1 LNHDA and CDR2 SQIVND (reference sequence). The CDR3 protein is CATRLAGARGTDNSPLHF. CDR3 DNA: TGTGCCACCAGACTAGCGGGGGCACGGGGCACAGACAATTCACCCCTCCACTTT.

The sample holds many counts of this clonotype. The rearrangement links TRBV7-8 to TRBJ2-3; 10 bases line up with TRBD2. V dropped 2 bases and J dropped 1; count of bases not matched to a gene: 9. Germline V gives CDR1 SGHVS, CDR2 FQNEAQ. The CDR3 sequence is 18 residues long. CDR3 protein: CASSLRGSGRGRTDTQYF. CDR3 bases: TGTGCCAGCAGCTTAAGGGGGAGCGGGAGGGGGCGCACAGATACGCAGTATTTT.

To note about this clonotype: The CDR3 does not end in the conserved phenylalanine or tryptophan, so this is likely a read error. The chain employs TRBV6-6 and TRBJ2-7; D gene uncertain. In germline, CDR1 is MNHNY, CDR2 SVGAGI (reference sequence). This CDR3 spans 12 amino acids. The CDR3 DNA sequence: TGTGCCAGCAGTCACTCTGGGGAAGAGCAGTACTCC. This codes for CASSHSGEEQYS.

This clonotype was detected many times. The chain has TRBV9 and TRBJ2-1; perhaps TRBD1 as D (6 bases). Deletions cut 0 bases from V and 7 bases from J, with 14 bases between. Germline V lookup: CDR1 SGDLS, CDR2 YYNGEE. The CDR3 has 15 amino acids. CDR3 nucleotide sequence: TGTGCCAGCAGCGTAGGTGGGGGCGGCCTTAATGAGCAGTTCTTC. Its protein is CASSVGGGGLNEQFF. The variable domain in full, completed from reference TRBV9 and TRBJ2-1, reads DSGVTQTPKHLITATGQRVTLRCSPRSGDLSVYWYQQSLDQGLQFLIQYYNGEERAKGNILERFSAQQFPDLHSELNLSSLELGDSALYFCASSVGGGGLNEQFFGPGTRLTVL.

This clonotype showed up many times. V is TRBV6-1 and J is TRBJ2-7, with 9 bases fitting TRBD1. The germline gives CDR1 MNHNS, CDR2 SASEGT. The CDR3 is 14 residues long. Germline trimming cut 8 bases from V and 1 base from J; bases unmatched to any gene: 6. The CDR3 here is CASPSQGASYEQYF. Written as DNA, the CDR3 is TGTGCCAGCCCCTCACAGGGGGCTTCCTACGAGCAGTACTTC.

As for this clonotype: A much more abundant neighbour one base away suggests this may be a read error. The conserved final phenylalanine or tryptophan is absent from the CDR3, which likely points to a read error. The chain uses TRBV9 and TRBJ2-1; no definite D call. The CDR3 has 13 residues. Trimming removed 4 bases from V and 7 bases from J, with 12 bases in between. Germline V gene lookup returns CDR1 SGDLS and CDR2 YYNGEE. CDR3: CASSPQEPNEQFS. The CDR3 DNA reads as TGTGCCAGCAGCCCCCAAGAGCCTAATGAGCAGTTCTCC.

This clonotype was detected many times. In DNA, the CDR3 is TGTGCCAGCAGCTTCGCGGGGGGCGGACGGGAATACGAGCAGTACTTC. Its translation is CASSFAGGGREYEQYF. The gene calls are TRBV7-2 and TRBJ2-7, with 8 bases matching TRBD2. CDR1 and CDR2 from the germline V gene are SGHTA and FQGNSA. V lost 3 bases and J lost 4; bases outside the gene matches: 11. The CDR3 runs to 16 residues.

Notes on this clonotype: One end of the junction varies from germline; a read error may be responsible. CDR3 in amino acids: CSVEAVMDTEASF. The CDR3, as DNA: TGCAGCGTTGAAGCTGTCATGGACACTGAAGCTTCCTTT. J is TRBJ1-1 and V is TRBV29-1; maybe TRBD1 (5 bases). This CDR3 comprises 13 residues. Germline CDR1 and CDR2: SQVTM and ANQGSEA.

This clonotype was recorded many times. V gene TRBV5-6 combines with J gene TRBJ2-1; D gene unclear. The CDR3 consists of 15 residues. Per the germline V gene, CDR1 is SGHDT and CDR2 is YYEEEE. Trimming shortened V by 6 bases and J by 6 bases, and 19 bases separated the two germline ends. The CDR3 DNA reads TGTGCCAGCATCCCCCGGGTAGTCGGGCGCAATGAGCAGTTCTTC. Translating gives CASIPRVVGRNEQFF.